A selection of T cell receptor beta chains follows, all from one sample in a study of cytomegalovirus exposure and HLA in healthy donors. The data were produced by immunoSEQ multiplex PCR, yet TCRdb's version contains in-frame clones alone and is incomplete. The sample shows fewer than 250,000 clones, about 82% of them seen only once. Specimen: PBMCs. These receptors came from a man aged 25 to 45 in good health and CMV-seronegative. The CDR3 runs from the conserved cysteine through the conserved F or W. Fields, in order: clone size, V gene, J gene, D gene, CDR3 DNA, CDR3 protein. D genes are given only for firm matches. Size values are once, few and many counts, or a class for expanded clones, and some rows have none.

size: NA
V: TRBV18
J: TRBJ1-6
D: NA
DNA: TGTGCCAGCTCACCAACAGCCTATAATTCACCCCTCCACTTT
CDR3: CASSPTAYNSPLHF

size: NA
V: TRBV6-5
J: TRBJ2-2
D: NA
DNA: TGTGCCGCGCGAACGGGCACCGGGGAGCTGTTTTTT
CDR3: CAARTGTGELFF

size: once
V: TRBV6-1
J: TRBJ2-1
D: TRBD2
DNA: TGTGCCAGCCGGAGCGGGGGGGGGAATGAGCAGTTCTTC
CDR3: CASRSGGGNEQFF

size: NA
V: TRBV7-3
J: TRBJ2-6
D: NA
DNA: TGTGCCAGCAGCTCAGGGGTCGGGGCCAGCGTCCTGACTTTC
CDR3: CASSSGVGASVLTF

size: NA
V: TRBV13
J: TRBJ1-2
D: NA
DNA: TGTGCCAGCAGCTTAGCTGGCAGGCCCTATGGCTACACCTTC
CDR3: CASSLAGRPYGYTF

size: NA
V: TRBV7-2
J: TRBJ2-1
D: TRBD1
DNA: TGTGCCAGCAGCTCTGAGGGACAGGTCTACAATGAGCAGTTCTTC
CDR3: CASSSEGQVYNEQFF

size: NA
V: TRBV28
J: TRBJ2-5
D: NA
DNA: TGTGCCAGCAGTTTAGCGACTAGGCAAGAGACCCAGTACTTC
CDR3: CASSLATRQETQYF

size: NA
V: TRBV7-8
J: TRBJ2-7
D: NA
DNA: TGTGCCAGCAGCTTAGGACCAGGGGTCCACGAGCAGTACTTC
CDR3: CASSLGPGVHEQYF

size: NA
V: TRBV11-2
J: TRBJ2-1
D: NA
DNA: TGTGCCAGCAGGAGGAATAGCCATGAGCAGTTCTTC
CDR3: CASRRNSHEQFF

size: once
V: TRBV2
J: TRBJ2-7
D: NA
DNA: TGTGCCAGCAGCCGGACACCTACCTACGAGCAGTACTTC
CDR3: CASSRTPTYEQYF